These T cell receptor beta chains were read from a single sample in a study of cytomegalovirus exposure and HLA in healthy donors. Assay used: immunoSEQ multiplex PCR; TCRdb lists only in-frame clones, some missing. The sample has 150,000 to 200,000 clones, around 85% seen once; the top ten hold approximately 2.1%. Specimen: PBMCs. Source of these receptors: a woman in her 50s in good health and CMV-seronegative. The CDR3 runs from the conserved cysteine through the conserved F or W. Each record gives: CDR3 protein, CDR3 DNA, V gene, clone size, D gene, J gene. The D gene is left open where the match is weak. Expanded clones are given a class, and other clones once, few, many or no size at all.

CASTVVSRVNTEAFF TGTGCCAGCACCGTTGTTTCCCGGGTGAACACTGAAGCTTTCTTT TRBV6-6 - - TRBJ1-1
CASSGGGLAGGLTGELFF TGTGCCAGCAGCGGGGGGGGACTAGCGGGAGGGCTCACCGGGGAGCTGTTTTTT TRBV9 - TRBD2 TRBJ2-2
CASSLGGSVNEQFF TGCGCCAGCAGCTTGGGCGGTAGCGTCAATGAGCAGTTCTTC TRBV5-1 - - TRBJ2-1
CASSEGKKTGINEQFF TGTGCCAGCAGTGAAGGGAAAAAGACAGGAATCAATGAGCAGTTCTTC TRBV2 - - TRBJ2-1
CASKEEAQHYEQFF TGTGCCAGCAAAGAGGAGGCCCAGCATTATGAGCAGTTCTTC TRBV27 once - TRBJ2-1
CASRETASTDTQYF TGTGCCAGCAGGGAGACAGCTAGCACAGATACGCAGTATTTT TRBV6-5 - - TRBJ2-3
CASSPNDRVEQYF TGTGCCAGCTCACCCAATGACAGGGTAGAGCAGTACTTC TRBV18 - TRBD1 TRBJ2-7
CASSFGTVTNEKLFF TGTGCCAGCAGTTTTGGGACAGTAACTAATGAAAAACTGTTTTTT TRBV27 - TRBD1 TRBJ1-4
CASSTQGRGYTF TGTGCCAGCAGTACACAGGGACGAGGCTACACCTTC TRBV28 - - TRBJ1-2
CASSYSGQVDSPLHF TGTGCCAGCAGTTACTCTGGACAGGTTGATTCACCCCTCCACTTT TRBV6-6 - TRBD1 TRBJ1-6
CASSFGGSTYNEQFF TGCGCCAGCAGCTTCGGCGGGAGTACGTACAATGAGCAGTTCTTC TRBV5-1 - TRBD2 TRBJ2-1
CASSFRGQADEQYF TGTGCCAGCAGCTTCCGCGGACAGGCGGACGAGCAGTACTTC TRBV5-4 - TRBD1 TRBJ2-7
CASSSGQIQETQYF TGCGCCAGCAGCTCGGGACAGATCCAAGAGACCCAGTACTTC TRBV5-1 - TRBD1 TRBJ2-5
CAIRGLAGDAGELFF TGTGCCATCCGGGGTTTAGCGGGAGATGCCGGGGAGCTGTTTTTT TRBV10-3 - TRBD2 TRBJ2-2
CASSYTGGVLDAQYF TGCGCCAGCAGTTACACAGGGGGCGTTTTGGATGCGCAGTATTTT TRBV4-1 - TRBD1 TRBJ2-3
CASSELLRGTEAFF TGCGCCAGCAGTGAGCTGTTGAGAGGGACTGAAGCTTTCTTT TRBV10-2 - - TRBJ1-1
CASSLGAGGPGNTIYF TGTGCCAGCAGCTTAGGTGCGGGGGGCCCTGGAAACACCATATATTTT TRBV7-2 - - TRBJ1-3
CASSSGLAGRGEQFF TGTGCCAGCAGCTCGGGACTAGCGGGACGGGGTGAGCAGTTCTTC TRBV13 few TRBD2 TRBJ2-1
CASSIAGDQPQHF TGTGCCAGTAGTATCGCCGGGGATCAGCCCCAGCATTTT TRBV19 - - TRBJ1-5
CASSPDRGSNQPQHF TGTGCCAGCAGCCCCGACAGGGGCAGCAATCAGCCCCAGCATTTT TRBV6-1 - TRBD1 TRBJ1-5
CAWSVPPFRVNYGYTF TGTGCCTGGAGTGTACCACCTTTTCGGGTTAACTATGGCTACACCTTC TRBV30 - - TRBJ1-2
CAWKNRLQGLAPLHF TGTGCCTGGAAGAATAGGTTACAGGGCCTGGCTCCCCTCCACTTT TRBV30 once - TRBJ1-6
CASSSVGAGGYYEQYF TGTGCCAGCAGCTCCGTCGGGGCGGGAGGGTACTACGAGCAGTACTTC TRBV7-2 - TRBD2 TRBJ2-7
CASSIGTVEKLFF TGTGCCAGTAGTATAGGAACAGTGGAAAAACTGTTTTTT TRBV19 - - TRBJ1-4
CASSFGQVEVNYGYTF TGTGCCAGCAGCTTCGGACAGGTAGAAGTTAACTATGGCTACACCTTC TRBV7-9 - TRBD1 TRBJ1-2
CASSFAAAYEQYF TGTGCCAGCAGTTTTGCGGCAGCCTACGAGCAGTACTTC TRBV28 - - TRBJ2-7